The rows below give T cell receptor beta chains drawn from one sample of a study of cytomegalovirus exposure and HLA in healthy donors. The table came from immunoSEQ multiplex PCR; TCRdb's copy has only in-frame clones and leaves some out. The data contain about 160,000 clones, roughly 90% of them singletons. What was sequenced was PBMCs. These receptors were taken from a woman between 18 and 29 years old in good health and CMV-seropositive. CDR3s include the opening cysteine and the closing phenylalanine or tryptophan. D genes are given only for firm matches. Only part of the rows carry a size: once, few, many, or a class if the clone is expanded.

V: TRBV30; size: once; J: TRBJ1-3; length: 16; D: .; CDR3: CAWDPRGDHSGNTIYF; DNA: TGTGCCTGGGACCCCCGGGGGGACCACTCTGGAAACACCATATATTTT
V: TRBV7-9; size: .; J: TRBJ2-3; length: 12; D: .; CDR3: CASSLSTDTQYF; DNA: TGTGCCAGCAGCCTTAGCACAGATACGCAGTATTTT
V: TRBV30; size: .; J: TRBJ2-1; length: 14; D: .; CDR3: CAWAHDPRYNEQFF; DNA: TGTGCCTGGGCGCACGATCCCCGGTACAATGAGCAGTTCTTC
V: TRBV4-3; size: few; J: TRBJ2-7; length: 15; D: TRBD2; CDR3: CASSQGTSHSYEQYF; DNA: TGCGCCAGCAGCCAAGGGACTAGCCACTCCTACGAGCAGTACTTC
V: TRBV18; size: .; J: TRBJ1-4; length: 14; D: .; CDR3: CASSPQDIPEKLFF; DNA: TGTGCCAGCTCACCACAGGACATACCCGAAAAACTGTTTTTT
V: TRBV28; size: .; J: TRBJ1-4; length: 16; D: TRBD1; CDR3: CASTLTPGQGNEKLFF; DNA: TGTGCCAGCACTCTTACCCCGGGACAGGGTAATGAAAAACTGTTTTTT
V: TRBV2; size: .; J: TRBJ1-4; length: 15; D: TRBD1; CDR3: CASRTLRDRNEKLFF; DNA: TGTGCCAGCAGGACCCTAAGGGACAGGAATGAAAAACTGTTTTTT
V: TRBV7-8; size: .; J: TRBJ1-5; length: 15; D: .; CDR3: CASSTGQTASQPQHF; DNA: TGTGCCAGCAGCACCGGACAGACCGCAAGTCAGCCCCAGCATTTT
V: TRBV11-1; size: .; J: TRBJ1-1; length: 15; D: .; CDR3: CASTGGSGLNTEAFF; DNA: TGTGCCAGCACCGGGGGGTCAGGGCTGAACACTGAAGCTTTCTTT
V: TRBV2; size: .; J: TRBJ2-2; length: 16; D: TRBD2; CDR3: CASSPLAGADTGELFF; DNA: TGTGCCAGCAGTCCACTAGCGGGAGCGGACACCGGGGAGCTGTTTTTT
V: TRBV28; size: .; J: TRBJ1-2; length: 13; D: .; CDR3: CASSLFVNYGYTF; DNA: TGTGCCAGCAGTTTATTCGTGAACTATGGCTACACCTTC
V: TRBV9; size: .; J: TRBJ2-7; length: 15; D: TRBD1; CDR3: CASSAQDRGRYEQYF; DNA: TGTGCCAGCAGCGCCCAGGACAGGGGGCGTTACGAGCAGTACTTC
V: TRBV2; size: .; J: TRBJ2-2; length: 14; D: TRBD2; CDR3: CAITSGRTTGELFF; DNA: TGTGCCATTACTAGCGGGAGGACCACCGGGGAGCTGTTTTTT
V: TRBV5-1; size: .; J: TRBJ1-1; length: 16; D: .; CDR3: CASSFVNQGAGTEAFF; DNA: TGCGCCAGCAGCTTTGTTAATCAGGGCGCCGGCACTGAAGCTTTCTTT
V: TRBV5-6; size: few; J: TRBJ2-7; length: 14; D: TRBD1; CDR3: CASSSGQVPYEQYF; DNA: TGTGCCAGCAGCTCGGGACAGGTTCCCTACGAGCAGTACTTC
V: TRBV4-2; size: few; J: TRBJ2-7; length: 13; D: TRBD1; CDR3: CASSRTPGQEQYF; DNA: TGTGCCAGCAGCCGAACCCCGGGACAGGAGCAGTACTTC
V: TRBV30; size: .; J: TRBJ2-5; length: 14; D: .; CDR3: CAWTPRTVLGTQYF; DNA: TGTGCCTGGACCCCACGGACCGTACTAGGGACCCAGTACTTC
V: TRBV7-9; size: .; J: TRBJ2-1; length: 16; D: .; CDR3: CASSLAYSDRRGEQFF; DNA: TGTGCCAGCAGCTTAGCTTATTCTGATAGGAGAGGTGAGCAGTTCTTC
V: TRBV7-8; size: once; J: TRBJ2-5; length: 15; D: .; CDR3: CASSPPERSQETQYF; DNA: TGTGCCAGCAGCCCCCCGGAGCGTTCCCAAGAGACCCAGTACTTC
V: TRBV5-1; size: .; J: TRBJ2-5; length: 13; D: .; CDR3: CASSLGQKETQYF; DNA: TGCGCCAGCAGCTTGGGACAGAAAGAGACCCAGTACTTC
V: TRBV19; size: .; J: TRBJ2-1; length: 12; D: .; CDR3: CASSNGYNEQFF; DNA: TGTGCCAGTAGTAACGGTTACAATGAGCAGTTCTTC
V: TRBV4-1; size: .; J: TRBJ2-1; length: 15; D: TRBD1; CDR3: CASSTGQGPHNEQFF; DNA: TGCGCCAGCAGCACGGGACAGGGCCCTCACAATGAGCAGTTCTTC
V: TRBV19; size: .; J: TRBJ2-1; length: 14; D: TRBD1; CDR3: CASNRQGGFNEQFF; DNA: TGTGCCAGTAACCGACAGGGGGGTTTCAATGAGCAGTTCTTC
V: TRBV6-5; size: .; J: TRBJ1-1; length: 15; D: .; CDR3: CASSSIIYGNTEAFF; DNA: TGTGCCAGCAGTTCCATAATATACGGGAACACTGAAGCTTTCTTT
V: TRBV2; size: .; J: TRBJ2-5; length: 18; D: TRBD2; CDR3: CASTGLFSGSGDGETQYF; DNA: TGTGCCAGCACCGGACTATTTAGCGGGAGCGGTGACGGCGAGACCCAGTACTTC
V: TRBV29-1; size: .; J: TRBJ1-2; length: 11; D: .; CDR3: CSVGGHWGYTF; DNA: TGCAGCGTTGGAGGGCATTGGGGCTACACCTTC
V: TRBV2; size: .; J: TRBJ2-5; length: 11; D: .; CDR3: CASSQGETQYF; DNA: TGTGCCAGCAGTCAGGGCGAGACCCAGTACTTC
V: TRBV6-5; size: .; J: TRBJ2-5; length: 16; D: TRBD1; CDR3: CASSYSFTGVQETQYF; DNA: TGTGCCAGCAGTTACTCGTTCACAGGGGTCCAAGAGACCCAGTACTTC
V: TRBV19; size: .; J: TRBJ1-1; length: 15; D: .; CDR3: CASSTHRVANTEAFF; DNA: TGTGCCAGTAGTACCCACAGGGTCGCGAACACTGAAGCTTTCTTT
V: TRBV27; size: once; J: TRBJ2-2; length: 14; D: .; CDR3: CASSLSGGTGELFF; DNA: TGTGCCAGCAGTTTATCGGGGGGCACCGGGGAGCTGTTTTTT
V: TRBV5-5; size: .; J: TRBJ2-2; length: 17; D: TRBD2; CDR3: CASSTGTSGIGTGELFF; DNA: TGTGCCAGCAGCACTGGGACTAGCGGGATCGGCACCGGGGAGCTGTTTTTT
V: TRBV6-4; size: .; J: TRBJ2-1; length: 14; D: TRBD2; CDR3: CASSLAGERNEQFF; DNA: TGTGCCAGCAGCCTAGCGGGAGAGAGGAATGAGCAGTTCTTC
V: TRBV28; size: few; J: TRBJ2-1; length: 14; D: TRBD1; CDR3: CASSFSRGLNEQFF; DNA: TGTGCCAGCAGTTTCTCCAGGGGGCTAAATGAGCAGTTCTTC
V: TRBV5-5; size: .; J: TRBJ1-1; length: 14; D: TRBD1; CDR3: CASSLGTGFSEAFF; DNA: TGTGCCAGCAGCTTGGGGACAGGGTTTTCTGAAGCTTTCTTT
V: TRBV15; size: .; J: TRBJ2-7; length: 14; D: TRBD2; CDR3: CATSRELAGYEQYF; DNA: TGTGCCACCAGCAGAGAGCTAGCGGGATACGAGCAGTACTTC
V: TRBV5-1; size: once; J: TRBJ2-1; length: 18; D: TRBD2; CDR3: CASSFIVVTSGSYNEQFF; DNA: TGCGCCAGCAGCTTCATAGTGGTAACTAGCGGGAGCTACAATGAGCAGTTCTTC
V: TRBV28; size: .; J: TRBJ1-4; length: 14; D: .; CDR3: CASSLIRGREKLFF; DNA: TGTGCCAGCAGTTTGATTCGGGGGAGAGAAAAACTGTTTTTT